The 30 T cell receptor beta chains given below trace back to one sample, sequenced in a study of response to subunit inactivated influenza vaccine. Each CDR3 protein gets one entry after TCRdb re-called the RT-PCR reads with MiXCR. Here the sample spans roughly 710,000 distinct CDR3 sequences, 11% to 15% being singletons. The sequences come from PBMCs from blood, collected around 14 days before vaccination. These receptors came from a man aged 45-65 years who received an inactivated influenza vaccine.

This chain links TRBV27 with TRBJ2-1; 14 bases line up with TRBD2. The CDR3 has 16 residues. Germline CDR1 MNHEY, CDR2 SMNVEV (reference sequence). Trimming at V came to 6 bases and at J to 9 bases, leaving 10 bases not matched to a gene. CDR3 DNA: TGTGCCAGCAGGGGTATTCCGGGACTAGCGGGAGCTGAGCAGTTCTTC. Translated: CASRGIPGLAGAEQFF.

The chain couples TRBV11-2 to TRBJ1-4; 7 positions match TRBD1. Germline V gene data show CDR1 as SGHAT and CDR2 as FQNNGV. The CDR3 sequence is 15 residues long. The trim removed 1 base at V and 5 bases at J, leaving 4 bases unmatched. The DNA of the CDR3 is TGTGCCAGCAGCTTAGCTGGGACAGAGAATGAAAAACTGTTTTTT. As protein: CASSLAGTENEKLFF.

V gene TRBV10-3 combines with J gene TRBJ2-2; 14 bases agree with TRBD2. The V and J ends lost 10 bases and 7 bases, in that order; junction bases with no gene match: 8. The CDR3 extends over 15 amino acids. Germline V gene sequence: CDR1 ENHRY, CDR2 SYGVKD. This chain's CDR3 is CATQGLAGAGGELFF. DNA for the CDR3: TGTGCCACCCAGGGACTAGCGGGAGCCGGCGGGGAGCTGTTTTTT.

This clonotype was observed a few times. V and J are TRBV10-3 and TRBJ1-6; D is ambiguous. This CDR3 is built from 14 residues. The V gene's germline CDR1 is ENHRY and CDR2 SYGVKD. Trimming shortened V by 7 bases and J by 5 bases, and 12 bases separated the two germline ends. The CDR3 nucleotides read TGTGCCATCAAGGACGAGTGGAATAATTCACCCCTCCACTTT. This gives the protein CAIKDEWNNSPLHF.

The CDR3 coding sequence is TGCAGTGCTAGAACATTAGCGGGAACCTACAATGAGCAGTTCTTC. This gives the protein CSARTLAGTYNEQFF. The chain employs TRBV20-1 and TRBJ2-1; 8 bases are shared with TRBD2. V lost 2 bases to trimming and J lost 2 bases; unmatched junction nucleotides: 5. Germline loops: CDR1 DFQATT, CDR2 SNEGSKA (reference sequence). The CDR3 spans 15 residues.

This chain connects TRBV7-9 to TRBJ2-5; maybe TRBD1 (5 bases). V was cut by 5 bases and J by 5 bases, with 21 bases left in between. CDR3 length: 16 amino acids. Per germline, CDR1 SEHNR and CDR2 FQNEAQ (reference sequence). The DNA for the CDR3 is TGTGCCAGCAGCCCGGGCAGGGCCGCCATGGGGGAGACCCAGTACTTC. This codes for CASSPGRAAMGETQYF.

This clonotype showed up just a few times. The chain uses TRBV4-3 and TRBJ1-6; D is unresolved. Germline loops: CDR1 LGHNA, CDR2 YSLEER. V lost 0 bases and J lost 8, with 14 bases in between. The CDR3 has 16 residues. CDR3 sequence reads: CASSQDFARLHSPLHF. The CDR3, as DNA: TGCGCCAGCAGCCAAGATTTTGCGCGGCTGCATTCACCCCTCCACTTT.

Many counts were recorded for this clonotype. V and J are TRBV7-2 and TRBJ2-1; 9 bases match TRBD1. V shed 4 bases, J shed 3 bases, and the junction held 7 bases outside the gene matches. The CDR3 sequence is 16 residues long. Germline V lookup: CDR1 SGHTA, CDR2 FQGNSA. The DNA of the CDR3 is TGTGCCAGCAGCTCCACCGGGACAGGGCTCTACAATGAGCAGTTCTTC. This gives the protein CASSSTGTGLYNEQFF.

This clonotype was detected only a few times. The V gene is TRBV7-8, the J gene TRBJ2-2; D could derive from TRBD1 or TRBD2 (6 bases each). Germline loops: CDR1 SGHVS, CDR2 FQNEAQ. This CDR3 has 16 residues. Deletions cut 1 base from V and 5 bases from J, with 14 bases between. Here the CDR3 reads CASSLGGGGRTGELFF. The CDR3, as DNA: TGTGCCAGCAGCTTAGGAGGGGGAGGTCGAACCGGGGAGCTGTTTTTT.

This chain links TRBV29-1 with TRBJ2-7; tentative D call: TRBD2 (6 bases). The CDR3 runs 15 residues. The V end was cut by 1 base, the J end by 6 bases, with 19 bases between. Germline values: CDR1 SQVTM, CDR2 ANQGSEA. CDR3 residues: CSVEVRSGVWGEQYF. Written as DNA, the CDR3 is TGCAGCGTTGAAGTACGTTCGGGGGTCTGGGGCGAGCAGTACTTC.

Only a few counts were recorded for this clonotype. This chain joins TRBV7-8 and TRBJ2-1; no clear D. Deletions cut 1 base from V and 4 bases from J, with 17 bases between. This CDR3 spans 17 amino acids. From germline, CDR1 is SGHVS and CDR2 FQNEAQ. CDR3 sequence reads: CASSLVLGSPDYNEQFF. CDR3 in DNA: TGTGCCAGCAGCTTAGTTCTGGGGTCTCCTGATTACAATGAGCAGTTCTTC.

This clonotype was counted at least ten times. The gene calls are TRBV3-1 and TRBJ2-2; D perhaps matches TRBD2 (5 bases). Germline V gene sequence: CDR1 LGHDT, CDR2 YNNKEL (reference sequence). This CDR3 contains 18 residues. Trimming removed 0 bases at V and 4 bases at J, with 18 bases between. CDR3: CASSQDIRAHAGTGELFF. The CDR3 nucleotides are TGTGCCAGCAGCCAAGATATTCGGGCGCATGCGGGCACCGGGGAGCTGTTTTTT. Complete variable domain (other parts from reference TRBV3-1 and TRBJ2-2): DTAVSQTPKYLVTQMGNDKSIKCEQNLGHDTMYWYKQDSKKFLKIMFSYNNKELIINETVPNRFSPKSPDKAHLNLHINSLELGDSAVYFCASSQDIRAHAGTGELFFGEGSRLTVL.

The chain joins TRBV7-2 to TRBJ2-7; weak D call: TRBD1 (5 bases). Germline CDR1 reads SGHTA; CDR2 reads FQGNSA. The V and J ends lost 7 bases and 3 bases respectively, with 16 bases between them. The CDR3 totals 14 residues. The CDR3 is CASTNPQGSYEQYF. The CDR3 DNA is TGTGCCAGCACCAACCCCCAGGGAAGCTACGAGCAGTACTTC.

In this sample, this clonotype turned up many times. V is TRBV5-1 and J is TRBJ2-1, with 16 positions matching TRBD2. CDR3 length equals 16 residues. The V and J ends lost 4 bases and 10 bases, in that order; junction bases with no gene match: 8. The germline V gene has CDR1 SGHRS and CDR2 YFSETQ. CDR3 loop: CASSASGLAGGREQFF. Here the CDR3 DNA reads TGCGCCAGCAGCGCTTCGGGACTAGCGGGGGGGCGGGAGCAGTTCTTC.

This clonotype was seen a few times. The J gene is TRBJ1-3, the V gene TRBV15; D is ambiguous. The V and J ends lost 5 bases and 4 bases respectively, with 9 bases between them. Germline CDR1 and CDR2: LNHNV and YYDKDF (reference sequence). The CDR3 spans 13 residues. The CDR3 reads CATSPRKGNTIYF. In DNA form, the CDR3 reads TGTGCCACCAGCCCACGAAAGGGAAACACCATATATTTT.

This clonotype appeared a few times. The CDR3 spells CASSISGLASNEQFF. The CDR3, as DNA: TGTGCCAGTAGTATATCTGGACTAGCATCAAATGAGCAGTTCTTC. The rearrangement joins TRBV19 to TRBJ2-1; 8 nucleotides line up with TRBD2. The CDR3 runs 15 residues. V gave up 2 bases and J gave up 7 bases; unmatched junction bases: 7. Germline V gene data show CDR1 as LNHDA and CDR2 as SQIVND (reference sequence).

The chain has TRBV6-5 and TRBJ2-7, with D tentatively TRBD1 (6 bases). Trimming stripped 5 bases from V and 10 bases from J, with 15 bases between. The CDR3 is made up of 12 amino acids. CDR1 MNHEY and CDR2 SVGAGI come from the germline V gene. The CDR3 bases are TGTGCCAGCAGTACTATCGGGACACCACAGTACTTC. This translates into CASSTIGTPQYF.

This clonotype was counted between two and nine times. V and J are TRBV12-3 or TRBV12-4 and TRBJ1-2, with D perhaps matching TRBD1 (5 bases). This CDR3 spans 14 amino acids. Trimming took 6 bases from V and 4 from J, leaving 15 bases between them. The CDR3 region has the DNA TGTGCCAGCAGCCCCACAGGATCTCCCTATGGCTACACCTTC. Translation gives CASSPTGSPYGYTF.

The sample holds a few counts of this clonotype. This chain connects TRBV5-1 to TRBJ2-4, with 7 bases fitting TRBD1. Germline V gene lookup returns CDR1 SGHRS and CDR2 YFSETQ. The length of the CDR3 is 14 residues. The V gene end was trimmed by 4 bases and the J gene end by 8 bases; junction bases not matched to a gene: 9. The CDR3 DNA reads TGCGCCAGCAGCCGCGACAGGGTAGATGACATTCAGTACTTC. Amino acid sequence: CASSRDRVDDIQYF.

In its sample, this clonotype was seen a few times. The chain employs TRBV5-1 and TRBJ2-3, with TRBD1 matching 7 bases. The length of the CDR3 is 18 residues. Germline V gene data show CDR1 as SGHRS and CDR2 as YFSETQ. V shed 0 bases, J shed 0 bases, and the junction held 10 bases outside the gene matches. The DNA for the CDR3 is TGCGCCAGCAGCTTGGGGAGGCAGGGGGTGTCGAGCACAGATACGCAGTATTTT. Residues: CASSLGRQGVSSTDTQYF. Full variable domain (remainder filled in from reference TRBV5-1 and TRBJ2-3): KAGVTQTPRYLIKTRGQQVTLSCSPISGHRSVSWYQQTPGQGLQFLFEYFSETQRNKGNFPGRFSGRQFSNSRSEMNVSTLELGDSALYLCASSLGRQGVSSTDTQYFGPGTRLTVL.

The chain uses TRBV5-5 and TRBJ2-3; no definite D call. The germline CDR1 and CDR2 sequences are SGHKS and YYEKEE (reference sequence). V was trimmed by 3 bases and J by 0 bases, leaving 11 bases between them. The CDR3 totals 15 residues. CDR3 in amino acids: CASSWQPSSTDTQYF. CDR3 DNA sequence: TGTGCCAGCAGCTGGCAGCCTTCTAGCACAGATACGCAGTATTTT.

The V call is TRBV6-1, the J call TRBJ2-1; 11 bases line up with TRBD2. The CDR3 spans 16 residues. V dropped 6 bases and J dropped 9; count of bases not matched to a gene: 13. Germline loops: CDR1 MNHNS, CDR2 SASEGT. CDR3 DNA: TGTGCCAGCAGCCGGCAACTAGCGGGAGTGAAGGGTGAGCAGTTCTTC. Its protein product is CASSRQLAGVKGEQFF.

This clonotype was recorded a few times. V gene TRBV5-1 combines with J gene TRBJ2-7; TRBD1 is a possible D gene (8 bases). V shed 2 bases and J shed 4 bases, with 16 bases lying between them. Germline loops: CDR1 SGHRS, CDR2 YFSETQ. The CDR3 has 15 residues. CDR3 sequence reads: CASSLSTGGGYEQYF. Written as DNA, the CDR3 is TGCGCCAGCAGCTTATCAACAGGGGGAGGGTACGAGCAGTACTTC.

The chain recombines TRBV5-6 with TRBJ2-3; the D gene is possibly TRBD2 (5 bases). Trimming pared 0 bases from V and 2 bases from J, leaving 13 bases between. The germline gives CDR1 SGHDT, CDR2 YYEEEE. This CDR3 has 16 amino acids. CDR3 residues: CASSLAQAGYTDTQYF. The CDR3 coding sequence is TGTGCCAGCAGCTTGGCCCAGGCGGGCTACACAGATACGCAGTATTTT. Variable domain in full (rest from reference TRBV5-6 and TRBJ2-3): DAGVTQSPTHLIKTRGQQVTLRCSPKSGHDTVSWYQQALGQGPQFIFQYYEEEERQRGNFPDRFSGHQFPNYSSELNVNALLLGDSALYLCASSLAQAGYTDTQYFGPGTRLTVL.

This clonotype was recorded a few times. The genes are TRBV12-3 or TRBV12-4 and TRBJ2-3; 8 bases align to TRBD1. The V segment lost 0 bases and the J segment 2 bases; nucleotides outside the gene matches: 4. CDR3 size: 16 residues. CDR3 residues: CASSLAGQAATDTQYF. Here the CDR3 DNA reads TGTGCCAGCAGTTTAGCGGGACAGGCCGCCACAGATACGCAGTATTTT.

This clonotype was picked up a small number of times. This rearrangement joins TRBV28 to TRBJ2-5; weak D call: TRBD2 (5 bases). This CDR3 comprises 12 residues. Germline-derived CDR1 and CDR2 are MDHEN and SYDVKM. V was pared by 10 bases and J by 1 base, with 10 bases between. The CDR3 loop reads CATERPQETQYF. The CDR3 DNA reads TGTGCCACCGAGCGGCCCCAAGAGACCCAGTACTTC.

The chain combines TRBV9 with TRBJ2-7; TRBD2 matches at 10 bases. CDR1 SGDLS and CDR2 YYNGEE come from the germline V gene. The J segment lost 5 bases and the V segment lost 4 bases, leaving 12 bases of the junction unmatched. This CDR3 contains 16 residues. Here the CDR3 reads CASSTSGTDISHEQYF. CDR3 nucleotide sequence: TGTGCCAGCAGCACTAGCGGGACGGATATATCCCACGAGCAGTACTTC.

This chain joins TRBV27 and TRBJ2-1; D ambiguous. CDR3 length: 13 amino acids. The germline V and J ends were trimmed by 5 bases and 3 bases, with 8 bases remaining between them. CDR1 and CDR2 from the germline V gene are MNHEY and SMNVEV (reference sequence). CDR3 residues: CASSPRHYNEQFF. In DNA form, the CDR3 reads TGTGCCAGCAGTCCCCGACACTACAATGAGCAGTTCTTC.

The rearrangement joins TRBV4-2 to TRBJ2-7; D may be TRBD2 (7 bases). The V end lost 4 bases, the J end lost 3 bases, and 22 bases lay between the germline ends. The CDR3 is made up of 17 amino acids. Germline V lookup: CDR1 LGHNA, CDR2 YNFKEQ. CDR3 region: CASSLGGVTGLGYEQYF. Here the CDR3 DNA reads TGTGCCAGCAGCCTGGGGGGGGTAACAGGGTTGGGCTACGAGCAGTACTTC.

This chain joins TRBV12-3 or TRBV12-4 and TRBJ2-2, with 11 bases that match TRBD1. V lost 10 bases, J lost 7 bases, and 14 bases stayed unmatched. The CDR3 spans 16 residues. CDR3 region: CATEGTGQGAGGELFF. Written as DNA, the CDR3 is TGTGCCACCGAGGGGACCGGACAGGGGGCGGGCGGGGAGCTGTTTTTT.